A selection of T cell receptor beta chains follows, all from one sample in a study of response to subunit inactivated influenza vaccine. TCRdb redid the calling of the RT-PCR reads with MiXCR, one entry per CDR3 protein. The sample yields approximately 700,000 distinct CDR3 sequences, about 15% seen once. Source: PBMCs from blood, taken 14 to 15 days before vaccination. Source of these receptors: a man aged 50 to 59 who received an inactivated influenza vaccine. The conserved cysteine and the conserved F or W are not part of the CDR3 here. Each record gives: CDR3 protein, V gene, D gene. A D gene is named only where the DNA matches it firmly.

CDR3: ASRLAGAGEQY; V: TRBV27; D: -
CDR3: ASSKTGSWEEQY; V: TRBV9; D: -
CDR3: ASSRTGGGRIDQPQH; V: TRBV7-2; D: TRBD1
CDR3: ASCQDTAGVYGYT; V: TRBV3-1; D: -
CDR3: ASSSGSRYGYT; V: TRBV12-3/TRBV12-4; D: -
CDR3: ASSYSVGTYEQY; V: TRBV6-5; D: -
CDR3: ASSFTGDNQPQH; V: TRBV7-2; D: TRBD1
CDR3: SVADGYT; V: TRBV29-1; D: -
CDR3: ASSLVREDTGELF; V: TRBV11-1; D: TRBD2
CDR3: ASSLEGDRGNIQY; V: TRBV13; D: TRBD1